This T cell receptor (beta chain) emerged from a study of technical replicates of blood from a handful of donors. Method: immunoSEQ multiplex PCR; TCRdb's copy keeps in-frame clones and lacks some. The table has tens of thousands of clones, 95% seen once. Germline CDR1 reads MGHRA; CDR2 reads YSYEKL. With 1 base removed from V and 6 bases from J, the gap between germline ends came to 10 bases. The CDR3 loop spans 13 amino acids. The sequencing input was T cells isolated from PBMCs. The V and J genes are TRBV4-1 and TRBJ2-7; possible D gene TRBD1, 6 bases. The sequence was obtained from a human donor in good health. CDR3 nucleotide sequence: TGCGCCAGCAGCCAAGTGGGGGCTGGCGAGCAGTACTTC. This sequence encodes CASSQVGAGEQYF.